This entry lists 23 T cell receptor beta chains sequenced from one sample in a study of T cell responses to AZD1222 COVID-19 vaccine. Using immunoSEQ multiplex PCR, the repertoire was profiled, and TCRdb retains in-frame clones only, with some absent. Altogether around 100,000 clones are present, about 87% being singletons, with the ten largest covering approximately 16%. The sample consisted of peripheral blood, taken on day 0 of AZD1222 vaccination. These receptors were collected from an adult in good health.

J is TRBJ2-2 and V is TRBV5-4; TRBD2 matches at 13 bases. V lost 4 bases to trimming and J lost 5 bases; unmatched junction nucleotides: 8. This CDR3 comprises 17 residues. The germline gives CDR1 SGHNT, CDR2 YYREEE (reference sequence). The CDR3 spells CASSPGLAGVGTGELFF. The CDR3 nucleotides are TGTGCCAGCAGCCCCGGACTAGCGGGAGTAGGGACCGGGGAGCTGTTTTTT.

The chain combines TRBV9 with TRBJ1-4; 7 bases are shared with TRBD1. The CDR3 has 17 residues. J gave up 5 bases and V 4 bases, and 14 bases lay outside the gene matches. Germline V lookup: CDR1 SGDLS, CDR2 YYNGEE. The CDR3 DNA sequence: TGTGCCAGCAGCTTCCCCTCCGGGACAGCATTAAATGAAAAACTGTTTTTT. Protein product: CASSFPSGTALNEKLFF.

The V and J genes are TRBV19 and TRBJ1-5; no firm D call. Looked up from germline, CDR1 is LNHDA and CDR2 is SQIVND (reference sequence). This CDR3 spans 14 amino acids. The V end lost 0 bases, the J end lost 5 bases, and 8 bases lay between the germline ends. CDR3 amino acids: CASSIDQSYQPQHF. CDR3 sequence (DNA): TGTGCCAGTAGTATAGACCAGAGCTATCAGCCCCAGCATTTT.

Here the CDR3 DNA reads TGTGCCACATGCGCGGAGGTATATGGCTACACCTTC. It specifies CATCAEVYGYTF. The rearrangement uses TRBV7-2 and TRBJ1-2; D is undetermined. The V end lost 10 bases, the J end lost 5 bases, and 14 bases lay between the germline ends. The CDR3 sequence is 12 residues long. Germline loops: CDR1 SGHTA, CDR2 FQGNSA.

The rearrangement uses TRBV5-4 and TRBJ2-7, with a tentative D call TRBD1 (6 bases). The CDR3 covers 13 residues. Germline values: CDR1 SGHNT, CDR2 YYREEE (reference sequence). V was shortened by 1 base and J by 4 bases, with 9 bases between the two germline ends. CDR3 nucleotides: TGTGCCAGCAGCTTGAGGGGGAGTTACGAGCAGTACTTC. Protein: CASSLRGSYEQYF.

The V call is TRBV12-5, the J call TRBJ2-7; 7 bases match TRBD1. Trimming at V came to 1 base and at J to 3 bases, leaving 9 bases not matched to a gene. Germline CDR1 is LGHNT and CDR2 is FRNRAP. The CDR3 extends over 16 amino acids. The CDR3: CASGLGGQWSDYEQYF. In DNA form, the CDR3 reads TGTGCTAGTGGTTTGGGGGGACAGTGGAGTGACTACGAGCAGTACTTC.

This clone was recorded a few times. The chain has TRBV2 and TRBJ2-3, with D possibly matching TRBD2 (6 bases). This CDR3 contains 12 residues. Trimming took off 11 bases at V and 6 bases at J, with 15 bases between the two ends. Germline V lookup: CDR1 SNHLY, CDR2 FYNNEI. This chain's CDR3 is CAGGIGGDTQYF. Written as DNA, the CDR3 is TGTGCCGGAGGGATTGGGGGGGATACGCAGTATTTT.

The CDR3 nucleotides read TGTGCCAGCAGCTTAGGGGGCGTCAACGAGCAGTACTTC. Translation gives CASSLGGVNEQYF. This chain connects TRBV7-9 to TRBJ2-7; D is perhaps TRBD1 (5 bases). CDR1 is SEHNR, CDR2 FQNEAQ, per germline (reference sequence). The CDR3 length is 13 residues. V lost 1 base and J 5 bases, leaving 9 bases between the germline ends.

V and J are TRBV4-1 and TRBJ1-4; weak D call: TRBD1 (5 bases). Germline V lookup: CDR1 MGHRA, CDR2 YSYEKL. Trimming left V 3 bases short and J 0 bases short, with 14 bases between. CDR3 length: 17 amino acids. The CDR3 loop is CASSQGPSTPTNEKLFF. The CDR3 DNA reads TGCGCCAGCAGCCAGGGACCGTCTACTCCAACTAATGAAAAACTGTTTTTT.

The chain carries TRBV2 and TRBJ2-7, with D perhaps matching TRBD1 (5 bases). Between the trimmed V and J ends, which lost 4 bases and 3 bases, there was a span of 10 bases. Germline CDR1 and CDR2: SNHLY and FYNNEI. The length of the CDR3 is 13 residues. The CDR3 sequence: CASSGDRGYEQYF. The DNA of the CDR3 is TGTGCCAGCAGTGGAGACAGAGGCTACGAGCAGTACTTC. The whole variable domain, remainder taken from reference TRBV2 and TRBJ2-7, is EPEVTQTPSHQVTQMGQEVILRCVPISNHLYFYWYRQILGQKVEFLVSFYNNEISEKSEIFDDQFSVERPDGSNFTLKIRSTKLEDSAMYFCASSGDRGYEQYFGPGTRLTVT.

The chain carries TRBV5-1 and TRBJ1-2; D not certain. The V and J ends lost 0 bases and 7 bases respectively, with 16 bases between them. CDR1 and CDR2 (germline): SGHRS, YFSETQ. The length of the CDR3 is 15 residues. CDR3 nucleotide sequence: TGCGCCAGCAGCTTGGCCCCGGGCACCTATGCTGGCTACACCTTC. This gives the protein CASSLAPGTYAGYTF.

The chain has TRBV25-1 and TRBJ2-1, with TRBD2 identical over 7 bases. This CDR3 region has 18 residues. Germline CDR1 reads MGHDK; CDR2 reads SYGVNS. V was pared by 7 bases and J by 0 bases, with 15 bases of the junction left unmatched. This CDR3 is CASNDPPTSLSSYNEQFF. The CDR3 DNA sequence: TGTGCCAGCAATGACCCCCCGACTAGCCTCAGCTCCTACAATGAGCAGTTCTTC.

The chain couples TRBV4-1 to TRBJ1-2; D may be TRBD1 (5 bases). The CDR3 runs to 13 residues. Trimming removed 3 bases at V and 2 bases at J, with 7 bases between. Germline loops: CDR1 MGHRA, CDR2 YSYEKL. This CDR3 is CASSQQGNYGYTF. The CDR3 region has the DNA TGCGCCAGCAGCCAGCAGGGCAACTATGGCTACACCTTC.

The chain recombines TRBV4-3 with TRBJ2-7; 10 bases fit TRBD1. The junction had 6 bases not matched to a gene; V was cut back by 4 bases and J by 3 bases. CDR1 and CDR2 (germline): LGHNA, YSLEER. The CDR3 loop spans 15 amino acids. CDR3 amino acids: CASSLRQGANYEQYF. The CDR3 coding sequence is TGCGCCAGCAGCCTCAGACAGGGGGCAAACTACGAGCAGTACTTC.

In its sample, this clone was seen a few times. The V gene is TRBV5-6, the J gene TRBJ1-2, with 7 bases that match TRBD1. There are 16 residues in the CDR3. The J segment lost 4 bases and the V segment lost 4 bases, leaving 13 bases of the junction unmatched. CDR1 is SGHDT, CDR2 YYEEEE, per germline. The chain's CDR3 is CASSPVVDREVYGYTF. Here the CDR3 DNA reads TGTGCCAGCAGCCCGGTTGTAGACAGGGAAGTCTATGGCTACACCTTC.

The chain recombines TRBV7-9 with TRBJ1-1; D not certain. This CDR3 has 13 amino acids. Between the trimmed V and J ends, which lost 5 bases and 6 bases, there was a span of 13 bases. Germline V gene sequence: CDR1 SEHNR, CDR2 FQNEAQ (reference sequence). CDR3 DNA: TGTGCCAGCAGCGTACAGAGGCTACCTGAAGCTTTCTTT. Amino acids: CASSVQRLPEAFF.

The rearrangement uses TRBV7-9 and TRBJ1-1, with D unclear. V lost 6 bases to trimming and J lost 1 base, with 9 bases between them. The CDR3 spans 13 residues. Germline CDR1 is SEHNR and CDR2 is FQNEAQ (reference sequence). The CDR3 region has the DNA TGTGCCAGCAGGGGGTTGGCGAACACTGAAGCTTTCTTT. It encodes CASRGLANTEAFF.

The chain links TRBV7-8 to TRBJ2-7, with D possibly being TRBD2 (6 bases). Trimming left V 4 bases short and J 1 base short, with 11 bases between. This CDR3 has 14 amino acids. Germline CDR1 is SGHVS and CDR2 is FQNEAQ. This chain's CDR3 is CASSSFAGSYEQYF. CDR3 coding DNA: TGTGCCAGCAGCTCTTTCGCGGGATCCTACGAGCAGTACTTC.

In DNA form, the CDR3 reads TGTGCTAGTGGTTTCGACAGGGGAGAGACCCAGTACTTC. It specifies CASGFDRGETQYF. The chain recombines TRBV12-5 with TRBJ2-5, with 8 positions matching TRBD1. Per the germline V gene, CDR1 is LGHNT and CDR2 is FRNRAP. The length of the CDR3 is 13 residues. After removal of 3 bases from V and 4 bases from J, the junction contained 1 base not matched to a gene.

V and J are TRBV4-2 and TRBJ1-2; D possibly corresponds to TRBD1 (6 bases). V was shortened by 0 bases and J by 2 bases, with 22 bases between the two germline ends. The CDR3 has 19 residues. From germline, CDR1 is LGHNA and CDR2 YNFKEQ. CDR3: CASSQEFGANGGLNYGYTF. Written as DNA, the CDR3 is TGTGCCAGCAGCCAAGAATTTGGGGCCAATGGGGGCCTCAACTATGGCTACACCTTC.

The chain joins TRBV6-1 to TRBJ2-3, with TRBD1 matching over 7 bases. Germline CDR1 MNHNS, CDR2 SASEGT. The CDR3 contains 12 residues. J was trimmed by 5 bases and V by 7 bases; bases with no gene match: 3. CDR3 in DNA: TGTGCCAGCAAATCAGGGGGAGATACGCAGTATTTT. This encodes CASKSGGDTQYF.

The chain links TRBV27 to TRBJ2-2; D ambiguous. The V end was cut by 2 bases, the J end by 4 bases, with 5 bases between. Germline V gives CDR1 MNHEY, CDR2 SMNVEV (reference sequence). CDR3 length equals 13 residues. CDR3 DNA sequence: TGTGCCAGCAGTTTAGGGTTCACCGGGGAGCTGTTTTTT. Translation: CASSLGFTGELFF.

V usage is TRBV3-1 (or the pseudogene TRBV3-2) and J usage is TRBJ2-5; D is tentatively TRBD1 or TRBD2 (5 bases each). This CDR3 comprises 15 residues. Per the germline V gene, CDR1 is LGHDT and CDR2 is YNNKEL (reference sequence). Trimming cost V 0 bases and J 7 bases, with 15 bases left between them. In nucleotides, the CDR3 is TGTGCCAGCAGCCAAGATGTTGGGGGTCCGAGGACCCAGTACTTC. As protein: CASSQDVGGPRTQYF.